This TCR beta chain emerged from a study of neurological immune-mediated disorders. The team produced cDNA through 5'RACE using 10-nucleotide random UMIs. TCRdb called the 5' RACE reads again in MiXCR, with one record for every CDR3 protein. This repertoire shows 130,000 or so distinct CDR3 sequences, about 3.2% found once; its top ten account for 1% to 1.5%. This clonotype has a count of ten or more. Antigen unknown. Study-wide findings and caveats: HTLV-1-associated myelopathy showed the most TCR clonal expansion; multiple sclerosis the least, below healthy controls. Among expanded clones, no CDR3 amino acid sequences were shared across subjects, a pattern suggesting private repertoires in all groups. When the repertoires were grouped phylogenetically, those of 18 of the 34 multiple sclerosis patients came together in a single cluster of related CDR3 sequences, which points to a possible repertoire-level signature.

This receptor was taken from a woman in her twenties or thirties with multiple sclerosis. The sample comprised PBMCs.

This chain's CDR3 is CASSRDNNQPQHF. For the CDR3, the DNA is TGTGCCAGCAGCCGGGACAATAATCAGCCCCAGCATTTT. This chain joins TRBV6-2 or TRBV6-3 and TRBJ1-5, with a possible D match to TRBD1 (6 bases). Germline assignment: CDR1 MNHEY and CDR2 SVGEGT. The length of the CDR3 is 13 residues. V lost 6 bases to trimming and J lost 4 bases, with 10 bases between them.